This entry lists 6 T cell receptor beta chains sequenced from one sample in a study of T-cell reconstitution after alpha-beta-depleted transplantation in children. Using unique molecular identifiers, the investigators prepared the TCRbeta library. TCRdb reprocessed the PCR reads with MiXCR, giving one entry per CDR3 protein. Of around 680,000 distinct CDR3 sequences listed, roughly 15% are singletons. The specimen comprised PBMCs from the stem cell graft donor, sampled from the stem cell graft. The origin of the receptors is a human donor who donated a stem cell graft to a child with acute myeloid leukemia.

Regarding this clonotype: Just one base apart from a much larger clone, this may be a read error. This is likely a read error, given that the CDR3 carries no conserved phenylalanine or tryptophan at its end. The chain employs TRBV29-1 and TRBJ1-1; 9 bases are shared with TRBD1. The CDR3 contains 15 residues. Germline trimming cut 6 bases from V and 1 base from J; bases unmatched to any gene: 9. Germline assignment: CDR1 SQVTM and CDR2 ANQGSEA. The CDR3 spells CSVAIPGQGNTEAFL. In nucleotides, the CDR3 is TGCAGCGTAGCAATCCCGGGACAGGGGAACACTGAAGCTTTCCTT.

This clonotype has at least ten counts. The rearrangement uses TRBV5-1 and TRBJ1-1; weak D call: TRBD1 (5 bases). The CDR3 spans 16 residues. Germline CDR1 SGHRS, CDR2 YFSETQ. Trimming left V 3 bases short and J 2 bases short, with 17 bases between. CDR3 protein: CASSSNPTEQNTEAFF. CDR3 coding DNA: TGCGCCAGCAGCTCCAACCCGACAGAGCAAAACACTGAAGCTTTCTTT.

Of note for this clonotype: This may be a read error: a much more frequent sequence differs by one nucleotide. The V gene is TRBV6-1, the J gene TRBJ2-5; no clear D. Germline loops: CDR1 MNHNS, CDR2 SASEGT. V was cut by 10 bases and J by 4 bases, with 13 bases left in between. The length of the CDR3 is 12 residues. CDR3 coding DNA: TGTGCCACCGGAGCCGGGCTAGAGACCCAGTACTTC. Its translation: CATGAGLETQYF.

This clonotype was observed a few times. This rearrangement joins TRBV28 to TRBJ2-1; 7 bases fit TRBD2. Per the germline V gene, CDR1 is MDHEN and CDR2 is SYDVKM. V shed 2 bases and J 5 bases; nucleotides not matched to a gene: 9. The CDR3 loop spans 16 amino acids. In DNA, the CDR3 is TGTGCCAGCAGTTTAAGAACCAGCGGGGCTAACAATGAGCAGTTCTTC. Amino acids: CASSLRTSGANNEQFF.

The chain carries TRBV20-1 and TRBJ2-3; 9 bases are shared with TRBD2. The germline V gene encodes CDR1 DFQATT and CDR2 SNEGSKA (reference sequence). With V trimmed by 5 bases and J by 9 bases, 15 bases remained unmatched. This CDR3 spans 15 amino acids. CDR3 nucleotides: TGCAGTGCTCCCGCTAGCGGGGAACCCTTGAGGACGCAGTATTTT. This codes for CSAPASGEPLRTQYF.

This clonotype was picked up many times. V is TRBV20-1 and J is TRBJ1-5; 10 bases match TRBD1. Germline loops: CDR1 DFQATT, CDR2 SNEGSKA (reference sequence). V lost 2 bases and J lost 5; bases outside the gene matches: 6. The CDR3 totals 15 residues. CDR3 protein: CSARRDRGAYQPQHF. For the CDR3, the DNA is TGCAGTGCTAGACGGGACAGGGGAGCCTATCAGCCCCAGCATTTT.